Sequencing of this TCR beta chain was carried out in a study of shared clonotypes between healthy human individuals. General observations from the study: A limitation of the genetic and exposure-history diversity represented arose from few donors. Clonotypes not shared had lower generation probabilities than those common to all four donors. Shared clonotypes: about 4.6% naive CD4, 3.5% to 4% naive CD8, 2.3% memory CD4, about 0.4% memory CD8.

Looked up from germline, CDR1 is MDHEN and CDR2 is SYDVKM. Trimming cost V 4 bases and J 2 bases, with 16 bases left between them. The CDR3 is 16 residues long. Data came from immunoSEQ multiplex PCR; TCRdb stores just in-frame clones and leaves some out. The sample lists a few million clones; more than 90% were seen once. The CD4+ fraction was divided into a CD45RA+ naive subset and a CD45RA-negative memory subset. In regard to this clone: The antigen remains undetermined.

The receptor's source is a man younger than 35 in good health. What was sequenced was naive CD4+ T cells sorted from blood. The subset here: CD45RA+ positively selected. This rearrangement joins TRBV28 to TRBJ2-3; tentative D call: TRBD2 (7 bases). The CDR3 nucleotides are TGTGCCAGCAGTTGGGGAGGGAGGGGGGACACAGATACGCAGTATTTT. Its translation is CASSWGGRGDTDTQYF.